The source of this T cell receptor (beta chain) is a study of beta chain features in type 1 diabetes. Study overall: On cell yields, gender and age, patients and healthy donors were similar. Notes on the study in general: Among all four CD4+ subsets, Type 1 diabetes patients had TCRB CDR3s that were moderately but significantly shorter.

The authors reverse transcribed all of the isolated RNA, so sequencing captured expressed TCRB transcripts. Here immunoSEQ multiplex PCR was the method, and the copy in TCRdb shows in-frame clones only, minus some. The data contain roughly 340,000 clones, roughly 12% of them seen just once; the ten biggest clones take up 0.01%. Trimming cost V 3 bases and J 4 bases, with 12 bases left between them. The CDR3 is 15 residues long. Looked up from germline, CDR1 is SGHTA and CDR2 is FQGTGA. A few counts support this clone. Antigen specificity is unknown. The source material was naive CD4+ T cells from blood. The rearrangement joins TRBV7-3 to TRBJ2-2; possible D gene TRBD1, 6 bases. The sequence derives from a woman younger than 35 with type 1 diabetes. Here the CDR3 DNA reads TGTGCCAGCAGCTTTAATACAGGGTTCACCGGGGAGCTGTTTTTT. It encodes CASSFNTGFTGELFF.